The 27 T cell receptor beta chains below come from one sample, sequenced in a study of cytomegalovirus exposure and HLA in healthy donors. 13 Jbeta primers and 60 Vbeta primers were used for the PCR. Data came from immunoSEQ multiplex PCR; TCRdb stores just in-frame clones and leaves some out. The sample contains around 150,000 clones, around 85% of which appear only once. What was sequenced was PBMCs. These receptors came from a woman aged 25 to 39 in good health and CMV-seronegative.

The CDR3 region is CAILGTSGSSYNEQFF. CDR3 bases: TGTGCCATCCTTGGGACTAGCGGGAGCTCCTACAATGAGCAGTTCTTC. The chain carries TRBV10-3 and TRBJ2-1, with 14 positions matching TRBD2. The V gene end was trimmed by 8 bases and the J gene end by 0 bases; junction bases not matched to a gene: 3. The CDR3 extends over 16 amino acids. Germline V lookup: CDR1 ENHRY, CDR2 SYGVKD.

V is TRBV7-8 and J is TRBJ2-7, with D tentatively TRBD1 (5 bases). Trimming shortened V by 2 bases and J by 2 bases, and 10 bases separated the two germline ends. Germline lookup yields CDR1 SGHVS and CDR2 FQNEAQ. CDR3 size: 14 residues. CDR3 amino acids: CASSLHRMPYEQYF. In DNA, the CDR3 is TGTGCCAGCAGCTTACACAGGATGCCCTACGAGCAGTACTTC.

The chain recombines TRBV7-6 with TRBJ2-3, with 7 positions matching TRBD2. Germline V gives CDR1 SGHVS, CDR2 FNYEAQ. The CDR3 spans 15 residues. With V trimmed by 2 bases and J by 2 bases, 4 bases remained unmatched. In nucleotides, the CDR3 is TGTGCCAGCAGCTTAAGCGGGGACTACACAGATACGCAGTATTTT. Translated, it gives CASSLSGDYTDTQYF.

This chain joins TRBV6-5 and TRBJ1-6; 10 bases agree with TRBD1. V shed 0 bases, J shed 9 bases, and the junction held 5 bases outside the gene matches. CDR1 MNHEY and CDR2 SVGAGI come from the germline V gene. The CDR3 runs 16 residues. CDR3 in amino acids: CASSYSWDRGASPLHF. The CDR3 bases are TGTGCCAGCAGTTACTCCTGGGACAGGGGAGCTTCACCCCTCCACTTT.

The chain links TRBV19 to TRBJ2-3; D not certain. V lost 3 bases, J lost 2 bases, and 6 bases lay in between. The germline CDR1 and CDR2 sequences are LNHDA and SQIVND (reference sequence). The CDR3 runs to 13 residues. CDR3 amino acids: CASSMAATDTQYF. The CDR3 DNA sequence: TGTGCCAGTAGTATGGCCGCCACAGATACGCAGTATTTT. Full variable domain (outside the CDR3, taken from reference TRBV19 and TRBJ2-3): DGGITQSPKYLFRKEGQNVTLSCEQNLNHDAMYWYRQDPGQGLRLIYYSQIVNDFQKGDIAEGYSVSREKKESFPLTVTSAQKNPTAFYLCASSMAATDTQYFGPGTRLTVL.

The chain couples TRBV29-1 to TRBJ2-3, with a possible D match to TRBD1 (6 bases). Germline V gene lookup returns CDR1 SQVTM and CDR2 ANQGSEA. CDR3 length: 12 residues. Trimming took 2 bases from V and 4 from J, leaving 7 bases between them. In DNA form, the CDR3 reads TGCAGCGTTGAACGACAGGCAGATACGCAGTATTTT. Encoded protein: CSVERQADTQYF.

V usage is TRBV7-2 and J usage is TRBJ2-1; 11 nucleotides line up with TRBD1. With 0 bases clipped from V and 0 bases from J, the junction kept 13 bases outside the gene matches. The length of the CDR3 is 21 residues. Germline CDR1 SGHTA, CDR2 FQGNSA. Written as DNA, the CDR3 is TGTGCCAGCAGCTTAGCCGGGGACAGGGGGTCGCCGTGGAGCTCCTACAATGAGCAGTTCTTC. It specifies CASSLAGDRGSPWSSYNEQFF.

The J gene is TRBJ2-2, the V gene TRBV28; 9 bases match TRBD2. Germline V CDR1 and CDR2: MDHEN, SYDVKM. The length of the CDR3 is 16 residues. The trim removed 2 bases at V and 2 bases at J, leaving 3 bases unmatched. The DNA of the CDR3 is TGTGCCAGCAGTTTAGGGACTAGCCGCAACACCGGGGAGCTGTTTTTT. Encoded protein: CASSLGTSRNTGELFF. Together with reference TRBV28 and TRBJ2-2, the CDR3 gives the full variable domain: DVKVTQSSRYLVKRTGEKVFLECVQDMDHENMFWYRQDPGLGLRLIYFSYDVKMKEKGDIPEGYSVSREKKERFSLILESASTNQTSMYLCASSLGTSRNTGELFFGEGSRLTVL.

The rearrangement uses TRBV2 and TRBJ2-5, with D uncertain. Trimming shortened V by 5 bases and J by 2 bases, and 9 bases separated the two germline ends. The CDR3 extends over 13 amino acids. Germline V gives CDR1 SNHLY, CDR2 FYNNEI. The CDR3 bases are TGTGCCAGCAGTAAGAGAGAGCAAGAGACCCAGTACTTC. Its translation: CASSKREQETQYF.

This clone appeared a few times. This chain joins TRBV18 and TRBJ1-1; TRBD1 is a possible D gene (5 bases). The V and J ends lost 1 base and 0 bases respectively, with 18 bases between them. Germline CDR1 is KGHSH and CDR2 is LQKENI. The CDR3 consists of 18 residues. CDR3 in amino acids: CASSPQGFQGYMNTEAFF. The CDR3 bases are TGTGCCAGCTCACCACAAGGTTTCCAGGGCTACATGAACACTGAAGCTTTCTTT.

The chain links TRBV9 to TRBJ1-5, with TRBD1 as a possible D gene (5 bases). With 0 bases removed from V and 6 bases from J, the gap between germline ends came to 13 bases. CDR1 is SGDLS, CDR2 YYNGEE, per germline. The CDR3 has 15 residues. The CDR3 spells CASSVDGTQGQPQHF. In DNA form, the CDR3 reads TGTGCCAGCAGCGTAGACGGAACGCAGGGTCAGCCCCAGCATTTT. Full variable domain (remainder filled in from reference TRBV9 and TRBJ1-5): DSGVTQTPKHLITATGQRVTLRCSPRSGDLSVYWYQQSLDQGLQFLIQYYNGEERAKGNILERFSAQQFPDLHSELNLSSLELGDSALYFCASSVDGTQGQPQHFGDGTRLSIL.

The CDR3 DNA is TGTGCCAGCAGCCCCGGACGGACAACTCTGAATGAGCAGTTCTTC. The encoded protein is CASSPGRTTLNEQFF. V and J are TRBV5-4 and TRBJ2-1, with D perhaps matching TRBD1 (5 bases). V was cut by 4 bases and J by 7 bases, with 18 bases left in between. The germline V gene has CDR1 SGHNT and CDR2 YYREEE (reference sequence). This CDR3 region has 15 residues.

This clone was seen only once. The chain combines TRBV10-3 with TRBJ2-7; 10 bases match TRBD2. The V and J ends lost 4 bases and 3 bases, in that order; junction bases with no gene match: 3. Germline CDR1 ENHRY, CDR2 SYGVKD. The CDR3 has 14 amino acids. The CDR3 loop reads CAISAIAGGYEQYF. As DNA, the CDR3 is TGTGCCATCAGTGCGATAGCGGGGGGCTACGAGCAGTACTTC.

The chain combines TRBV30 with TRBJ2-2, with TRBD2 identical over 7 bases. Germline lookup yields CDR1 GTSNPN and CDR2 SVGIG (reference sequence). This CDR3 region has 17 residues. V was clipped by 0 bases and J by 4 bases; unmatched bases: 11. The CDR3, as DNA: TGTGCCTGGAGTGTGGCGGGGACGGGAGGCCTCACCGGGGAGCTGTTTTTT. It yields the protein CAWSVAGTGGLTGELFF.

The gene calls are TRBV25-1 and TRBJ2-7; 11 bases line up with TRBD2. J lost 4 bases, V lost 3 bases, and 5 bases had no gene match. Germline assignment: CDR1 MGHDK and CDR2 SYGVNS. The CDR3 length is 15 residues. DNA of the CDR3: TGTGCCAGCAGTGATTCTAGCGGGAGGAGGTACGAGCAGTACTTC. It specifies CASSDSSGRRYEQYF.

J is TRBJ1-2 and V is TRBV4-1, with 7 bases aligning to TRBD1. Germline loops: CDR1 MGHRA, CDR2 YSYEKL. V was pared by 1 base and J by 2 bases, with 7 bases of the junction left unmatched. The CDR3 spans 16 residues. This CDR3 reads CASSQVRARGNYGYTF. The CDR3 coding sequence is TGCGCCAGCAGCCAAGTTCGTGCCAGGGGGAACTATGGCTACACCTTC.

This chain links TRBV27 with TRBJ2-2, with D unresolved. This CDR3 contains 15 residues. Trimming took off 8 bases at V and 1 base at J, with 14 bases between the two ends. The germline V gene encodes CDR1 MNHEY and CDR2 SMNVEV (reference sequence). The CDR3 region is CASRRQSQNTGELFF. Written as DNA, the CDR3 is TGTGCCAGCCGGCGGCAGAGCCAGAACACCGGGGAGCTGTTTTTT.

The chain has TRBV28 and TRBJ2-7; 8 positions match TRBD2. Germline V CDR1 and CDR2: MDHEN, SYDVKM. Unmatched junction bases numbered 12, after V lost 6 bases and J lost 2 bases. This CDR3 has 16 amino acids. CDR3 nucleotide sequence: TGTGCCAGCAGCCGAATCAGAGCGGGAGCCCCCTACGAGCAGTACTTC. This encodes CASSRIRAGAPYEQYF.

This CDR3 is CASSESPGQGARGYTF. In nucleotides, the CDR3 is TGTGCCAGCAGTGAAAGTCCGGGACAGGGGGCGCGCGGCTACACCTTC. The V and J genes are TRBV6-1 and TRBJ1-2, with 12 bases fitting TRBD1. The CDR3 runs to 16 residues. Trimming cost V 2 bases and J 8 bases; bases outside gene matches: 9. Germline assignment: CDR1 MNHNS and CDR2 SASEGT.

CDR3 sequence: CSVNQGNGYTF. In DNA form, the CDR3 reads TGCAGCGTGAACCAGGGTAACGGCTACACCTTC. This sequence joins TRBV29-1 and TRBJ1-2; weak D call: TRBD1 (5 bases). V lost 6 bases and J lost 8, with 13 bases in between. The germline gives CDR1 SQVTM, CDR2 ANQGSEA. The CDR3 is 11 amino acids.

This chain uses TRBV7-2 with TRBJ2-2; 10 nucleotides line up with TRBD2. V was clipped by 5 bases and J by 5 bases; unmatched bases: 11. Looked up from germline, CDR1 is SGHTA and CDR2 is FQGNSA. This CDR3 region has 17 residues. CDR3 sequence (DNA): TGTGCCAGCAGCCCCGGGGGAGCGGGGGGGTTGACCGGGGAGCTGTTTTTT. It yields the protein CASSPGGAGGLTGELFF.

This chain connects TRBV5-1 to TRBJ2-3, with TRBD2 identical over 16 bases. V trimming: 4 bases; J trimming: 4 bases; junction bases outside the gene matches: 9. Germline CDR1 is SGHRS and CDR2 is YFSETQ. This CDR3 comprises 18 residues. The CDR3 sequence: CASSGPIGTSGRADTQYF. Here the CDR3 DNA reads TGCGCCAGCAGCGGGCCGATCGGGACTAGCGGGAGGGCAGATACGCAGTATTTT.

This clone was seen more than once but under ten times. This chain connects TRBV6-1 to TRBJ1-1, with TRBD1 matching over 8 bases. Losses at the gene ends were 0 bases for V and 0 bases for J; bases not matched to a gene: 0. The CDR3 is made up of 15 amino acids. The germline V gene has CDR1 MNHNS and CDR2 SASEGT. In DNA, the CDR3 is TGTGCCAGCAGTGAAGCGGGACAGGTGAACACTGAAGCTTTCTTT. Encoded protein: CASSEAGQVNTEAFF.

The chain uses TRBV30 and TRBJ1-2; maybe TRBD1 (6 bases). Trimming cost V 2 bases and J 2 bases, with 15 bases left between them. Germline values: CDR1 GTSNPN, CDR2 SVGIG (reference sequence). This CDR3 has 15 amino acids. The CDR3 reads CAWSLTRTANYGYTF. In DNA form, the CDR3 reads TGTGCCTGGAGTCTGACCCGGACAGCGAACTATGGCTACACCTTC.

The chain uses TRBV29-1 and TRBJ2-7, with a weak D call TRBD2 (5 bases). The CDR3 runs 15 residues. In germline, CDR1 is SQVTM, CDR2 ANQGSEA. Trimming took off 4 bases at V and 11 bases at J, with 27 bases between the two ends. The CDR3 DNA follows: TGCAGCGTTGGTGACCTAGGCAGGACTCCCCCAGCCGAGTACTTC. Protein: CSVGDLGRTPPAEYF.

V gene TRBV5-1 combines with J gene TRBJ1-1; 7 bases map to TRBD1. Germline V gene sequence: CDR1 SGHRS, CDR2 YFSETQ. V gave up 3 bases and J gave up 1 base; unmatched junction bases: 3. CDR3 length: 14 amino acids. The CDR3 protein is CASSYGTANTEAFF. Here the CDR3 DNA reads TGCGCCAGCAGCTACGGGACAGCGAACACTGAAGCTTTCTTT.

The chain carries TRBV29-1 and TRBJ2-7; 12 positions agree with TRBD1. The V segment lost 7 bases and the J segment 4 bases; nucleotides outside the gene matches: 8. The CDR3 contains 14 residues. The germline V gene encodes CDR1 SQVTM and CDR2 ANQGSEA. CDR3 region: CSAREGQGAYEQYF. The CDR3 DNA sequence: TGCAGCGCCCGAGAGGGACAGGGGGCTTACGAGCAGTACTTC.